The 30 T cell receptor beta chains listed next were all sequenced from one sample in a study of OX40 agonist ivuxolimab in advanced cancers. TCRdb keeps only in-frame clones here, not all; method: immunoSEQ multiplex PCR. This table holds about 40,000 clones, roughly 78% found once. The sequencing here drew on CD4+ or CD8+ T cells sorted from blood, taken in a trial of the OX40 agonist ivuxolimab. These receptors were taken from an adult with an advanced solid tumor such as melanoma, head and neck, liver or kidney cancer.

The CDR3 sequence: CASSESGVNEQFF. In nucleotides, the CDR3 is TGTGCCAGCAGTGAATCAGGGGTCAATGAGCAGTTCTTC. V gene TRBV25-1 combines with J gene TRBJ2-1; D perhaps matches TRBD1 (6 bases). CDR3 length: 13 residues. The V and J ends lost 1 base and 6 bases respectively, with 7 bases between them. The germline gives CDR1 MGHDK, CDR2 SYGVNS.

The chain has TRBV6-1 and TRBJ1-2; D call uncertain. The CDR3 contains 16 residues. The germline gives CDR1 MNHNS, CDR2 SASEGT. Trimming left V 2 bases short and J 1 base short, with 14 bases between. This CDR3 reads CASSELSTVFNYGYTF. CDR3 DNA sequence: TGTGCCAGCAGTGAACTAAGTACGGTATTTAACTATGGCTACACCTTC.

This chain uses TRBV5-6 with TRBJ2-7, with D tentatively TRBD1 or TRBD2 (5 bases each). The length of the CDR3 is 13 residues. Germline-derived CDR1 and CDR2 are SGHDT and YYEEEE. V was trimmed by 4 bases and J by 4 bases, leaving 12 bases between them. In nucleotides, the CDR3 is TGTGCCAGCAGCCCGGGGCCCGGGTACGAGCAGTACTTC. Protein product: CASSPGPGYEQYF.

The chain recombines TRBV2 with TRBJ2-7; D gene uncertain. This CDR3 is built from 14 residues. Germline V lookup: CDR1 SNHLY, CDR2 FYNNEI. V was clipped by 4 bases and J by 2 bases, with 12 bases between them. CDR3 in amino acids: CASSVPRVPYEQYF. The CDR3 DNA reads as TGTGCCAGCAGTGTTCCCCGTGTTCCCTACGAGCAGTACTTC.

V and J are TRBV7-2 and TRBJ2-7, with TRBD1 matching over 11 bases. Germline V gene lookup returns CDR1 SGHTA and CDR2 FQGNSA. CDR3 length equals 15 residues. V lost 3 bases and J lost 0; bases outside the gene matches: 1. The CDR3 region is CASSFGTGGSYEQYF. CDR3 in DNA: TGTGCCAGCAGCTTCGGGACAGGGGGCTCCTACGAGCAGTACTTC. Drawing the rest from reference TRBV7-2 and TRBJ2-7, the complete variable domain is GAGVSQSPSNKVTEKGKDVELRCDPISGHTALYWYRQSLGQGLEFLIYFQGNSAPDKSGLPSDRFSAERTGGSVSTLTIQRTQQEDSAVYLCASSFGTGGSYEQYFGPGTRLTVT.

The rearrangement links TRBV6-5 to TRBJ2-7; no clear D gene. The ends were cut back, 2 bases at V and 4 bases at J, with 3 bases in the middle. The CDR3 runs to 11 residues. Per the germline V gene, CDR1 is MNHEY and CDR2 is SVGAGI. DNA of the CDR3: TGTGCCAGCAGTTACCATTACGAGCAGTACTTC. Its protein product is CASSYHYEQYF.

The chain has TRBV14 and TRBJ2-7; weak D call: TRBD1 (5 bases). CDR1 is SGHDN and CDR2 is FVKESK in the germline V gene. Trimming removed 4 bases at V and 7 bases at J, with 20 bases between. The CDR3 contains 15 residues. The CDR3 sequence: CASSLGHLSYEEQYF. In nucleotides, the CDR3 is TGTGCCAGCAGCCTCGGACATCTCAGCTACGAAGAGCAGTACTTC.

The chain employs TRBV25-1 and TRBJ2-2; D gene uncertain. This CDR3 comprises 13 residues. V was shortened by 8 bases and J by 4 bases, with 11 bases between the two germline ends. Germline-derived CDR1 and CDR2 are MGHDK and SYGVNS. The CDR3 coding sequence is TGTGCCAGCGAGAGTTTTCGCACCGGGGAGCTGTTTTTT. It translates to CASESFRTGELFF.

This clone was found a few times. This chain connects TRBV11-2 to TRBJ1-1; D call uncertain. The ends were cut back, 0 bases at V and 9 bases at J, with 17 bases in the middle. Germline V CDR1 and CDR2: SGHAT, FQNNGV. CDR3 length equals 15 residues. The CDR3 region has the DNA TGTGCCAGCAGCTTAGATCGCGGGTCCGGGATCCAAGCTTTCTTT. It yields the protein CASSLDRGSGIQAFF.

The rearrangement uses TRBV7-9 and TRBJ1-3; no definite D call. The CDR3 runs to 13 residues. Trimming pared 5 bases from V and 4 bases from J, leaving 9 bases between. Looked up from germline, CDR1 is SEHNR and CDR2 is FQNEAQ (reference sequence). CDR3 nucleotides: TGTGCCAGCAGCCGGGAGCTCGGAAACACCATATATTTT. Encoded protein: CASSRELGNTIYF.

This clone was counted once. This same CDR3 is encoded by further DNA sequences in the sample. The chain combines TRBV7-9 with TRBJ2-3; D possibly uses TRBD1 or TRBD2 (5 bases each). The germline V and J ends were trimmed by 4 bases and 0 bases, with 5 bases remaining between them. This CDR3 comprises 13 residues. Per the germline V gene, CDR1 is SEHNR and CDR2 is FQNEAQ (reference sequence). CDR3 protein: CASSWGSTDTQYF. DNA of the CDR3: TGTGCCAGCAGCTGGGGGAGCACAGATACGCAGTATTTT.

The chain couples TRBV7-9 to TRBJ2-7; possible D gene TRBD2, 6 bases. V was trimmed by 2 bases and J by 1 base, leaving 15 bases between them. CDR3 size: 16 residues. The V gene's germline CDR1 is SEHNR and CDR2 FQNEAQ (reference sequence). The CDR3 is CASSLLLGGGSYEQYF. As DNA, the CDR3 is TGTGCCAGCAGCTTATTGTTGGGAGGTGGGTCCTACGAGCAGTACTTC.

This clone came up a few times. This chain connects TRBV28 to TRBJ1-1, with 8 bases that match TRBD1. The trim removed 5 bases at V and 0 bases at J, leaving 11 bases unmatched. This CDR3 region has 17 residues. Germline CDR1 is MDHEN and CDR2 is SYDVKM. CDR3 sequence: CASSGFSRGQLNTEAFF. The CDR3 DNA is TGTGCCAGCAGTGGGTTCTCCAGGGGGCAACTGAACACTGAAGCTTTCTTT.

This clone was observed a few times. The chain uses TRBV18 and TRBJ2-3, with a weak D call TRBD2 (5 bases). V was trimmed by 0 bases and J by 2 bases, leaving 9 bases between them. The CDR3 is 15 residues long. The germline V gene encodes CDR1 KGHSH and CDR2 LQKENI. CDR3 sequence: CASSPPTGNTDTQYF. The CDR3 DNA follows: TGTGCCAGCTCACCACCGACGGGGAACACAGATACGCAGTATTTT.

V gene TRBV7-2 combines with J gene TRBJ1-1; D is uncertain. Germline CDR1 and CDR2: SGHTA and FQGNSA. V was cut by 3 bases and J by 6 bases, with 5 bases left in between. CDR3 length equals 11 residues. The CDR3 protein is CASSFSAEAFF. The CDR3 nucleotides are TGTGCCAGCAGCTTTTCCGCTGAAGCTTTCTTT.

The genes are TRBV28 and TRBJ2-7; D not certain. The germline gives CDR1 MDHEN, CDR2 SYDVKM. Trimming shortened V by 11 bases and J by 2 bases, and 13 bases separated the two germline ends. The CDR3 extends over 12 amino acids. The DNA for the CDR3 is TGTGCCGACGACGGTTACCCCTACGAGCAGTACTTC. Amino acid sequence: CADDGYPYEQYF.

This clone appeared a few times. The V call is TRBV7-9, the J call TRBJ2-3; 7 nucleotides match TRBD2. Losses at the gene ends were 3 bases for V and 1 base for J; bases not matched to a gene: 7. This CDR3 is built from 16 residues. Looked up from germline, CDR1 is SEHNR and CDR2 is FQNEAQ (reference sequence). For the CDR3, the DNA is TGTGCCAGCAGCTTCCGCCGGGGGGTCCGCACAGATACGCAGTATTTT. Amino acids: CASSFRRGVRTDTQYF.

The chain couples TRBV25-1 to TRBJ2-7; no firm D call. This CDR3 comprises 14 residues. CDR1 and CDR2 (germline): MGHDK, SYGVNS. The V gene lost 0 bases and the J gene lost 5 bases, with 11 bases spanning the gap. The CDR3 here is CASSEYGRSNEQYF. The CDR3, as DNA: TGTGCCAGCAGTGAATACGGCAGATCGAACGAGCAGTACTTC.

CDR3 DNA: TGCGCCAGCAGCCAAGATCGGGGTACGGTGTTTAGCACAGATACGCAGTATTTT. It translates to CASSQDRGTVFSTDTQYF. This chain links TRBV4-1 with TRBJ2-3; TRBD2 is a possible D gene (5 bases). The germline V gene has CDR1 MGHRA and CDR2 YSYEKL. Trimming left V 0 bases short and J 0 bases short, with 16 bases between. The CDR3 consists of 18 residues.

The chain uses TRBV6-1 and TRBJ1-6, with D hard to call. Deletions cut 2 bases from V and 0 bases from J, with 8 bases between. Germline loops: CDR1 MNHNS, CDR2 SASEGT. The CDR3 loop spans 16 amino acids. The CDR3 coding sequence is TGTGCCAGCAGTGAAAAAGTGAGCTCCTATAATTCACCCCTCCACTTT. Its translation is CASSEKVSSYNSPLHF.

The rearrangement uses TRBV4-1 and TRBJ1-6; 10 nucleotides match TRBD1. Per germline, CDR1 MGHRA and CDR2 YSYEKL. CDR3 length equals 18 residues. V lost 1 base and J lost 4; bases outside the gene matches: 7. The CDR3 loop reads CASSQVSLGQGYNSPLHF. CDR3 nucleotides: TGCGCCAGCAGCCAAGTTAGCCTGGGACAGGGGTATAATTCACCCCTCCACTTT.

The count of this clone is one. The rearrangement joins TRBV5-1 to TRBJ1-2; 8 bases match TRBD1. CDR1 and CDR2 from the germline V gene are SGHRS and YFSETQ. The CDR3 spans 13 residues. With 3 bases clipped from V and 6 bases from J, the junction kept 4 bases outside the gene matches. The CDR3 sequence: CASSSDREDGYTF. The CDR3 nucleotides read TGCGCCAGCAGCTCGGACAGGGAAGATGGCTACACCTTC.

This rearrangement joins TRBV4-1 to TRBJ2-4, with 7 bases that match TRBD2. CDR3 size: 17 residues. Germline V CDR1 and CDR2: MGHRA, YSYEKL. V gave up 0 bases and J gave up 0 bases; unmatched junction bases: 5. The CDR3 sequence: CASSQDGLVLAKNIQYF. The DNA for the CDR3 is TGCGCCAGCAGCCAAGACGGACTAGTCCTAGCCAAAAACATTCAGTACTTC.

This clone was seen a single time. V is TRBV6-5 and J is TRBJ2-1, with TRBD1 identical over 8 bases. Trimming cost V 6 bases and J 9 bases; bases outside gene matches: 7. The CDR3 runs 13 residues. The germline gives CDR1 MNHEY, CDR2 SVGAGI. This chain's CDR3 is CASSRQGQIEQFF. For the CDR3, the DNA is TGTGCCAGCAGCCGACAGGGGCAGATTGAGCAGTTCTTC.

The gene calls are TRBV30 and TRBJ2-7, with D possibly being TRBD2 (5 bases). CDR1 and CDR2 from the germline V gene are GTSNPN and SVGIG (reference sequence). This CDR3 has 12 amino acids. The V end lost 3 bases, the J end lost 4 bases, and 10 bases lay between the germline ends. Here the CDR3 DNA reads TGTGCCTGGAGCGAACCGGGATACGAGCAGTACTTC. Translating it yields CAWSEPGYEQYF.

The chain links TRBV6-5 to TRBJ1-5; D gene uncertain. This CDR3 is 12 amino acids long. The germline V gene has CDR1 MNHEY and CDR2 SVGAGI. The V gene lost 7 bases and the J gene lost 2 bases, with 6 bases spanning the gap. CDR3 amino acids: CASTAGNQPQHF. The CDR3 DNA reads TGTGCCAGCACCGCTGGCAATCAGCCCCAGCATTTT.

The chain employs TRBV28 and TRBJ2-5; tentative D call: TRBD2 (7 bases). V lost 8 bases and J 1 base, leaving 11 bases between the germline ends. The CDR3 sequence is 13 residues long. In germline, CDR1 is MDHEN, CDR2 SYDVKM. In DNA form, the CDR3 reads TGTGCCAGCGGGGGGGGCGTCCAAGAGACCCAGTACTTC. Translation: CASGGGVQETQYF.

The V gene is TRBV5-1, the J gene TRBJ2-5, with 7 bases fitting TRBD1. This CDR3 has 17 amino acids. J gave up 1 base and V 4 bases, and 13 bases lay outside the gene matches. Germline values: CDR1 SGHRS, CDR2 YFSETQ. The CDR3 nucleotides read TGCGCCAGCAGCATAGCCGGTGGGACAGTTCGCCAAGAGACCCAGTACTTC. It specifies CASSIAGGTVRQETQYF.

This clone was recorded a few times. The chain is built from TRBV7-9 and TRBJ2-6; D unresolved. CDR3 length: 13 amino acids. V lost 10 bases and J 4 bases, leaving 11 bases between the germline ends. From germline, CDR1 is SEHNR and CDR2 FQNEAQ (reference sequence). As DNA, the CDR3 is TGTGCCAAGGGTGCGTCCGGGGCCAACGTCCTGACTTTC. Its translation: CAKGASGANVLTF.

This clone turned up a few times. The chain employs TRBV7-2 and TRBJ1-2; no definite D call. Trimming left V 3 bases short and J 2 bases short, with 7 bases between. Per the germline V gene, CDR1 is SGHTA and CDR2 is FQGNSA. This CDR3 has 13 residues. The CDR3 loop reads CASSFLTNYGYTF. As DNA, the CDR3 is TGTGCCAGCAGCTTCCTGACAAACTATGGCTACACCTTC.